The entry below describes one T cell receptor (beta chain). Its target is not known. The data were obtained in a study of tissue T cells after allogeneic stem cell transplantation. The wider study: Gastrointestinal graft-versus-host disease was present in all patients, each treated with several therapy lines.

The CDR3 is made up of 15 amino acids. After removal of 2 bases from V and 3 bases from J, the junction contained 5 bases not matched to a gene. The V gene's germline CDR1 is SGHTA and CDR2 FQGNSA. Study outcomes and limitations: Within patients, tissue anatomy strongly shaped TCR repertoire composition. Only a limited share of tissue TCRs appeared in blood or spleen.

Survey-depth TCRbeta CDR3 sequencing reported V/J genes and productive frequencies. Assay used: immunoSEQ multiplex PCR; TCRdb lists only in-frame clones, some missing. Among about 26,000 clones listed, roughly nine tenths were seen once. V and J are TRBV7-2 and TRBJ2-3, with TRBD2 matching 7 bases. This TCR was sampled from a male donor aged 60 or over who later had graft-versus-host disease after an allogeneic stem cell transplant. Source: blood, taken before transplantation. As DNA, the CDR3 is TGTGCCAGCAGCTTACGGACTAGAGATACAGATACGCAGTATTTT. This sequence encodes CASSLRTRDTDTQYF.